These 12 T cell receptor beta chains were sequenced from one sample in a study of cytomegalovirus exposure and HLA in healthy donors. PCR primers comprised 60 Vbeta and 13 Jbeta primers. Profiling relied on immunoSEQ multiplex PCR, and the TCRdb table lists in-frame clones only, not all of them. The sample has about 240,000 clones; 70% to 90% are singletons. Sequencing input: PBMCs. The receptors derive from an older woman in good health and CMV-seropositive.

The genes are TRBV9 and TRBJ2-7; 13 bases line up with TRBD2. Germline V gene data show CDR1 as SGDLS and CDR2 as YYNGEE. This CDR3 contains 15 residues. After removal of 3 bases from V and 5 bases from J, the junction contained 5 bases not matched to a gene. CDR3 DNA sequence: TGTGCCAGCAGCGCGCCAGGACTAGCGGGAGACGAGCAGTACTTC. Translating it yields CASSAPGLAGDEQYF.

J is TRBJ2-5 and V is TRBV7-9, with D possibly TRBD1 on 5 matching bases. The CDR3 is 15 amino acids. Trimming removed 0 bases at V and 1 base at J, with 9 bases between. Germline CDR1 reads SEHNR; CDR2 reads FQNEAQ (reference sequence). This CDR3 is CASSLALDSQETQYF. The CDR3, as DNA: TGTGCCAGCAGCTTAGCGCTTGACAGCCAAGAGACCCAGTACTTC.

The chain joins TRBV5-4 to TRBJ1-2, with D tentatively TRBD1 (5 bases). The germline V gene has CDR1 SGHNT and CDR2 YYREEE (reference sequence). V was shortened by 2 bases and J by 0 bases, with 11 bases between the two germline ends. The CDR3 contains 15 residues. The CDR3 region has the DNA TGTGCCAGCAGCTTCGGGGGGTCTTCTAACTATGGCTACACCTTC. This sequence encodes CASSFGGSSNYGYTF.

This rearrangement joins TRBV5-1 to TRBJ2-5; D is undetermined. In germline, CDR1 is SGHRS, CDR2 YFSETQ. The CDR3 contains 14 residues. V was cut by 0 bases and J by 6 bases, with 12 bases left in between. CDR3 in DNA: TGCGCCAGCAGCTTGGTTACTACCCCACAGACCCAGTACTTC. Translating gives CASSLVTTPQTQYF.

CDR3 protein: CSAGPGYNGYTF. The DNA of the CDR3 is TGCAGCGCCGGCCCCGGGTACAATGGCTACACCTTC. The J gene is TRBJ1-2, the V gene TRBV29-1; no firm D call. The CDR3 covers 12 residues. The ends were cut back, 7 bases at V and 6 bases at J, with 15 bases in the middle. Looked up from germline, CDR1 is SQVTM and CDR2 is ANQGSEA.

A remark on this clone: The same CDR3 is also encoded by other DNA sequences in this sample. This chain uses TRBV6-5 with TRBJ1-2; no definite D call. CDR3 length: 14 amino acids. The V and J ends lost 0 bases and 3 bases respectively, with 8 bases between them. Germline V gene data show CDR1 as MNHEY and CDR2 as SVGAGI. DNA of the CDR3: TGTGCCAGCAGTTACTCGATGGCGGACTATGGCTACACCTTC. Translation: CASSYSMADYGYTF.

This chain links TRBV7-6 with TRBJ2-7, with TRBD1 matching over 7 bases. Trimming cost V 2 bases and J 2 bases; bases outside gene matches: 12. Germline-derived CDR1 and CDR2 are SGHVS and FNYEAQ. The CDR3 loop spans 17 amino acids. CDR3 sequence (DNA): TGTGCCAGCAGCTTACGCCTCGGACAGGCGTCGACCTACGAGCAGTACTTC. Encoded protein: CASSLRLGQASTYEQYF. Variable domain in full (rest from reference TRBV7-6 and TRBJ2-7): GAGVSQSPRYKVTKRGQDVALRCDPISGHVSLYWYRQALGQGPEFLTYFNYEAQQDKSGLPNDRFSAERPEGSISTLTIQRTEQRDSAMYRCASSLRLGQASTYEQYFGPGTRLTVT.

The gene calls are TRBV5-6 and TRBJ1-2, with no clear D. V was cut by 0 bases and J by 7 bases, with 4 bases left in between. Germline V gene lookup returns CDR1 SGHDT and CDR2 YYEEEE. The CDR3 extends over 11 amino acids. The CDR3 DNA reads TGTGCCAGCAGCTTGGAACTTGGCTACACCTTC. Protein: CASSLELGYTF. The entire variable domain, with the rest obtained from reference TRBV5-6 and TRBJ1-2, is as follows: DAGVTQSPTHLIKTRGQQVTLRCSPKSGHDTVSWYQQALGQGPQFIFQYYEEEERQRGNFPDRFSGHQFPNYSSELNVNALLLGDSALYLCASSLELGYTFGSGTRLTVV.

This chain joins TRBV11-2 and TRBJ2-5; 11 nucleotides align to TRBD1. With V trimmed by 5 bases and J by 4 bases, 3 bases remained unmatched. This CDR3 is built from 14 residues. CDR1 is SGHAT, CDR2 FQNNGV, per germline. The CDR3 nucleotides are TGTGCCAGCAGCCAGGGACAGGGGGGAGAGACCCAGTACTTC. It specifies CASSQGQGGETQYF.

This clone was seen only a few times. V usage is TRBV5-6 and J usage is TRBJ2-3, with D possibly being TRBD2 (6 bases). The V end was cut by 4 bases, the J end by 0 bases, with 12 bases between. This CDR3 comprises 15 residues. CDR1 is SGHDT and CDR2 is YYEEEE in the germline V gene. The CDR3 here is CASSPGVGSTDTQYF. The CDR3 DNA is TGTGCCAGCAGCCCGGGGGTAGGGAGCACAGATACGCAGTATTTT.

The V call is TRBV5-4, the J call TRBJ2-5, with 10 bases aligning to TRBD1. In germline, CDR1 is SGHNT, CDR2 YYREEE (reference sequence). V trimming: 4 bases; J trimming: 7 bases; junction bases outside the gene matches: 13. The CDR3 contains 16 residues. CDR3 DNA sequence: TGTGCCAGCAGCGACGGGGGGGGGACAGGGGTGTTGACCCAGTACTTC. It specifies CASSDGGGTGVLTQYF. Supplemented by reference TRBV5-4 and TRBJ2-5, the full variable domain reads ETGVTQSPTHLIKTRGQQVTLRCSSQSGHNTVSWYQQALGQGPQFIFQYYREEENGRGNFPPRFSGLQFPNYSSELNVNALELDDSALYLCASSDGGGTGVLTQYFGPGTRLLVL.

The rearrangement uses TRBV11-2 and TRBJ2-7, with 12 bases lining up with TRBD2. V trimming: 5 bases; J trimming: 0 bases; junction bases outside the gene matches: 5. CDR1 SGHAT and CDR2 FQNNGV come from the germline V gene. The CDR3 spans 16 residues. This CDR3 reads CASSHGLAGSSYEQYF. The CDR3 region has the DNA TGTGCCAGCAGCCACGGACTAGCGGGGAGCTCCTACGAGCAGTACTTC.